This passage covers 2 T cell receptor beta chains from one sample sequenced in a study of blood T cells in healthy people across ages. PCR was performed a second time for about 6 to 12 cycles using a sample-barcoded 5' primer and a J-beta primer mix. TCRdb re-called the 5' RACE reads with MiXCR, one entry per CDR3 protein. The table has 660,000 or so distinct CDR3 sequences, roughly 53% seen once. Sequencing used blood. The receptors originated from a man in his sixties in good health.

The rearrangement joins TRBV6-5 to TRBJ1-2; perhaps TRBD1 as D (6 bases). CDR3 size: 14 residues. From germline, CDR1 is MNHEY and CDR2 SVGAGI. Trimming shortened V by 7 bases and J by 8 bases, and 20 bases separated the two germline ends. CDR3 in DNA: TGTGCCAGCACCCCTGCGGGGGCGCTTGGCGGCTACACCTTC. Translated: CASTPAGALGGYTF.

The V call is TRBV5-5, the J call TRBJ2-3; 13 nucleotides line up with TRBD2. The CDR3 length is 17 residues. Germline V CDR1 and CDR2: SGHKS, YYEKEE (reference sequence). J gave up 4 bases and V 4 bases, and 9 bases lay outside the gene matches. The CDR3 here is CASSPGTSGGAADTQYF. In DNA form, the CDR3 reads TGTGCCAGCAGCCCCGGTACTAGCGGGGGGGCCGCAGATACGCAGTATTTT.